This TCR beta chain comes out of a study of shared clonotypes between healthy human individuals. Clones were sequenced by immunoSEQ multiplex PCR, and TCRdb holds only the in-frame ones, with some missing. The table records fewer than 1 million clones, 96% of them present only once. Positively selected for CCR7, the CD45RO-negative cells used as naive CD8 cells excluded terminally differentiated effector memory CD45RA+ cells. Healthy HIV-negative adults without recent acute infections or vaccinations served as donors. The germline V gene has CDR1 LNHDA and CDR2 SQIVND (reference sequence). This CDR3 comprises 14 residues. The V and J ends lost 6 bases and 4 bases respectively, with 12 bases between them.

J is TRBJ2-2 and V is TRBV19; maybe TRBD1 (6 bases). The sequenced sample consisted of naive CD8+ T cells sorted from blood. The TCR sequence derives from a man aged 25-45 years in good health. The CDR3 protein is CASRLLGGTGELFF. DNA of the CDR3: TGTGCCAGTAGACTCCTAGGGGGCACCGGGGAGCTGTTTTTT. Based on the CDR3 plus reference TRBV19 and TRBJ2-2, the full variable domain is DGGITQSPKYLFRKEGQNVTLSCEQNLNHDAMYWYRQDPGQGLRLIYYSQIVNDFQKGDIAEGYSVSREKKESFPLTVTSAQKNPTAFYLCASRLLGGTGELFFGEGSRLTVL.